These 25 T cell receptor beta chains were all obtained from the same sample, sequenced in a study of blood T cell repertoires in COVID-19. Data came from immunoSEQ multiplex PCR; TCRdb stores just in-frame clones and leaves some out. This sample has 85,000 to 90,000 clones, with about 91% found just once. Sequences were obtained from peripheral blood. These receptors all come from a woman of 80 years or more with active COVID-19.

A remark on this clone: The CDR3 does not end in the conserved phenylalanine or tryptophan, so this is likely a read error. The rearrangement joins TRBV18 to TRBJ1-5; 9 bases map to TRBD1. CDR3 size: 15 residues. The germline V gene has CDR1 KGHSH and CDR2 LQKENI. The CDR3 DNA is TGTACCAGCTCACCACAGGGGGCGAGCAATCAGCCCCAGCATCTT. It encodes CTSSPQGASNQPQHL.

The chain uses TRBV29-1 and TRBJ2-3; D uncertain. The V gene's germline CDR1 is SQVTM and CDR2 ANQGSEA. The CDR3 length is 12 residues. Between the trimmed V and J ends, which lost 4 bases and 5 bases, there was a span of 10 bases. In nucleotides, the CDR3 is TGCAGCGTTGTGGGTCGGGTAGATACGCAGTATTTT. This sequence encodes CSVVGRVDTQYF.

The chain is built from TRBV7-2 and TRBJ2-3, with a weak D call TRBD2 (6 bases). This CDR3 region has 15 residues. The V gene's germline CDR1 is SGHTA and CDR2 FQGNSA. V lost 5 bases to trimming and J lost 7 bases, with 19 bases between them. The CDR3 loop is CASSPQRATTYTQYF. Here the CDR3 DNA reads TGTGCCAGCAGCCCCCAGCGGGCAACTACCTATACGCAGTATTTT.

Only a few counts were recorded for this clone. CDR3 protein: CASSQGSLEQYF. Here the CDR3 DNA reads TGTGCCAGCAGCCAAGGTTCCCTCGAGCAGTACTTC. This chain joins TRBV3-1 (or the pseudogene TRBV3-2) and TRBJ2-7, with D unclear. Germline V gene lookup returns CDR1 LGHDT and CDR2 YNNKEL (reference sequence). This CDR3 is built from 12 residues. V was shortened by 1 base and J by 6 bases, with 7 bases between the two germline ends.

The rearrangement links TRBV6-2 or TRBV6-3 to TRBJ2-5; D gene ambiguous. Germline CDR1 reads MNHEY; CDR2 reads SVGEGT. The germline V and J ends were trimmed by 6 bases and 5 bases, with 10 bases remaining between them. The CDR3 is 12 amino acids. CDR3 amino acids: CASSQAPETQYF. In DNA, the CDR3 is TGTGCCAGCAGCCAAGCCCCGGAGACCCAGTACTTC.

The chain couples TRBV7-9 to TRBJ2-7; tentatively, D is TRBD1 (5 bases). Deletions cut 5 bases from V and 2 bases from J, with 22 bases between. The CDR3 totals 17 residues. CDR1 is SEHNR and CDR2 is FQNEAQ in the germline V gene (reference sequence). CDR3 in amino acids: CASSLQSGSRRTYEQYF. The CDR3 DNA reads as TGTGCCAGCAGCCTTCAGTCAGGGTCCCGCCGGACCTACGAGCAGTACTTC. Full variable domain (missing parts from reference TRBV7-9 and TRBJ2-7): DTGVSQNPRHKITKRGQNVTFRCDPISEHNRLYWYRQTLGQGPEFLTYFQNEAQLEKSRLLSDRFSAERPKGSFSTLEIQRTEQGDSAMYLCASSLQSGSRRTYEQYFGPGTRLTVT.

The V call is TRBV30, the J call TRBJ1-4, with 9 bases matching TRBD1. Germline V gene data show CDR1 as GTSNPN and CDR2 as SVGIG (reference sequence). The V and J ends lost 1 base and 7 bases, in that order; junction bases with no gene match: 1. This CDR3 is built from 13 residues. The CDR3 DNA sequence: TGTGCCTGGAGTGAGGACAGGGGTGAAAAACTGTTTTTT. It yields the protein CAWSEDRGEKLFF.

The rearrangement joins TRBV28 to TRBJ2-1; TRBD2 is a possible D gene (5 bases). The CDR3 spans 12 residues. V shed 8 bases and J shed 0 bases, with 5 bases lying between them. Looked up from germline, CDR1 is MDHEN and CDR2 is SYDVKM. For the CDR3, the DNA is TGTGCCAGCGGGAGCTCCTACAATGAGCAGTTCTTC. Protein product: CASGSSYNEQFF.

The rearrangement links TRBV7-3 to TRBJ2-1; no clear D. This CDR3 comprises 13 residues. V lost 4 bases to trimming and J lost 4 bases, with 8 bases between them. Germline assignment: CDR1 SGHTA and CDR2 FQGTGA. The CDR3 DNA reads TGTGCCAGCAGCTCGCGCAAATACAATGAGCAGTTCTTC. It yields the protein CASSSRKYNEQFF.

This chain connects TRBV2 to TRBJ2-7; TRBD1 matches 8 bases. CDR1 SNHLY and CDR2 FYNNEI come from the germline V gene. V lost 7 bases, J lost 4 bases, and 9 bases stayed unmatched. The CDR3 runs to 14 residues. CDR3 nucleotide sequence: TGTGCCAGCAAGCGGGCAGGGGGCGAGTACGAGCAGTACTTC. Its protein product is CASKRAGGEYEQYF.

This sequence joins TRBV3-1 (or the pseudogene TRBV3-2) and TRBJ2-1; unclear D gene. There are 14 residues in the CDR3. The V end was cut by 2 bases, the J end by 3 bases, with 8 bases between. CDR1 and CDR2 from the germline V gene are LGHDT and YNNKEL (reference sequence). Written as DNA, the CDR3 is TGTGCCAGCAGCCAAATTCTAGACTACAATGAGCAGTTCTTC. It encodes CASSQILDYNEQFF.

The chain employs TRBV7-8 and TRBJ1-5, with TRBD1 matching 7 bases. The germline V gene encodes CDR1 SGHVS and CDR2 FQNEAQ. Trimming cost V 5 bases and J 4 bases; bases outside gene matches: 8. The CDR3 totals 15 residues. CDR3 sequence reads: CASSLVTGINQPQHF. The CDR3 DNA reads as TGTGCCAGCAGCCTTGTGACAGGGATTAATCAGCCCCAGCATTTT.

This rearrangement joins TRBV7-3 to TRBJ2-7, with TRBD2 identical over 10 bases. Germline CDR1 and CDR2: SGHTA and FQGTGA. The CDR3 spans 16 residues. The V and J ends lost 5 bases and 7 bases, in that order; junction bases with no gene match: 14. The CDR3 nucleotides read TGTGCCAGCAGCCCCCGAAGCGGGAGGGACTCGGGAGAGCAGTACTTC. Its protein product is CASSPRSGRDSGEQYF.

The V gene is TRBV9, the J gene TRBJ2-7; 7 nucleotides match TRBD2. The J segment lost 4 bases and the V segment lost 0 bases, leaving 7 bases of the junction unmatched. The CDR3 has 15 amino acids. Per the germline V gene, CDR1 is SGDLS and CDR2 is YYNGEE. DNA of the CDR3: TGTGCCAGCAGCGTAGGAGCGGGATTTCAGTACGAGCAGTACTTC. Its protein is CASSVGAGFQYEQYF.

The CDR3 sequence is CASFTGLDNEQFF. CDR3 sequence (DNA): TGTGCCAGCTTCACGGGACTAGACAATGAGCAGTTCTTC. The rearrangement links TRBV2 to TRBJ2-1, with 8 bases lining up with TRBD2. This CDR3 is built from 13 residues. V lost 8 bases, J lost 5 bases, and 5 bases stayed unmatched. Germline CDR1 is SNHLY and CDR2 is FYNNEI.

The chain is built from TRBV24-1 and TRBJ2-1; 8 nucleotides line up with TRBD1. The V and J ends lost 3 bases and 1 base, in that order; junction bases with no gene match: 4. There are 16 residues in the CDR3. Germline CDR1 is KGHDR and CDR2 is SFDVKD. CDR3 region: CATSDPRTGSYNEQFF. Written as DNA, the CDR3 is TGTGCCACCAGTGATCCTCGGACAGGGTCCTACAATGAGCAGTTCTTC.

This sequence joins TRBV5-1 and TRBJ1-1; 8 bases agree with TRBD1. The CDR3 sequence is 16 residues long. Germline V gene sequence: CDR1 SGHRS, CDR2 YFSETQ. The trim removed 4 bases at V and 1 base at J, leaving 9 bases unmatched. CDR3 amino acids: CASSERAQGANTEAFF. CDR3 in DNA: TGCGCCAGCAGCGAAAGAGCGCAGGGGGCGAACACTGAAGCTTTCTTT.

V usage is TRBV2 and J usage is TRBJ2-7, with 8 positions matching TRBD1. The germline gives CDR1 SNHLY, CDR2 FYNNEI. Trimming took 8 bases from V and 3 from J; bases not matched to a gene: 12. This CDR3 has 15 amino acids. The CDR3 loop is CASFLEGTGNYEQYF. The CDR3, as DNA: TGTGCCAGCTTCCTGGAGGGGACAGGTAACTACGAGCAGTACTTC. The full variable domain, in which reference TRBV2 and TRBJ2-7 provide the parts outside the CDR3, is EPEVTQTPSHQVTQMGQEVILRCVPISNHLYFYWYRQILGQKVEFLVSFYNNEISEKSEIFDDQFSVERPDGSNFTLKIRSTKLEDSAMYFCASFLEGTGNYEQYFGPGTRLTVT.

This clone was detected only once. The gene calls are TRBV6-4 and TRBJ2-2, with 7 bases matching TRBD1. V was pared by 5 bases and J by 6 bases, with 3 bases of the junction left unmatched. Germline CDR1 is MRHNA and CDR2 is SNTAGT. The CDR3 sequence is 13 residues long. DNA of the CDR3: TGTGCCAGCAGTTACAGGGGCTCCGGGGAGCTGTTTTTT. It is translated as CASSYRGSGELFF.

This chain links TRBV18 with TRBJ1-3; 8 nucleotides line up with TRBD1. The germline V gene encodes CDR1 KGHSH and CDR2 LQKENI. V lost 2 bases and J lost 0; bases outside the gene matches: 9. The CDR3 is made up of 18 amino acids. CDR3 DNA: TGTGCCAGCTCACCAGACCAACAGGGGGTTGGCTCTGGAAACACCATATATTTT. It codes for CASSPDQQGVGSGNTIYF.

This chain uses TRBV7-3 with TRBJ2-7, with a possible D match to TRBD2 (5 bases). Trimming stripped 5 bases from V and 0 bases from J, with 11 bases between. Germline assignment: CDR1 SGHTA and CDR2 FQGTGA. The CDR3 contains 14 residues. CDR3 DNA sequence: TGTGCCAGCAGCCCTACTAGGAGCTCCTACGAGCAGTACTTC. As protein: CASSPTRSSYEQYF. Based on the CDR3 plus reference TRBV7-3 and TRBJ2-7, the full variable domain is GAGVSQTPSNKVTEKGKYVELRCDPISGHTALYWYRQSLGQGPEFLIYFQGTGAADDSGLPNDRFFAVRPEGSVSTLKIQRTERGDSAVYLCASSPTRSSYEQYFGPGTRLTVT.

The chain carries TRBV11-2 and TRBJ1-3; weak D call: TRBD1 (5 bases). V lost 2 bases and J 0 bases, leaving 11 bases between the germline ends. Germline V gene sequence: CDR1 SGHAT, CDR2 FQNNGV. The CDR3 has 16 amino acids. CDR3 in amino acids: CASSLIVQGSGNTIYF. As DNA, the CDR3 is TGTGCCAGCAGCTTAATCGTGCAGGGCTCTGGAAACACCATATATTTT. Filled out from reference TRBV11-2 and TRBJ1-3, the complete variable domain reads EAGVAQSPRYKIIEKRQSVAFWCNPISGHATLYWYQQILGQGPKLLIQFQNNGVVDDSQLPKDRFSAERLKGVDSTLKIQPAKLEDSAVYLCASSLIVQGSGNTIYFGEGSWLTVV.

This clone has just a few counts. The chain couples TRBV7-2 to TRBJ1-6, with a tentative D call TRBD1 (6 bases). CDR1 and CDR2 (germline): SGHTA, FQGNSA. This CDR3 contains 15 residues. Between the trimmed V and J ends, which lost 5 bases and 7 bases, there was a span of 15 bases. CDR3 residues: CASSILQGPNSPLHF. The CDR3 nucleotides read TGTGCCAGCAGCATCTTACAGGGCCCAAATTCACCCCTCCACTTT.

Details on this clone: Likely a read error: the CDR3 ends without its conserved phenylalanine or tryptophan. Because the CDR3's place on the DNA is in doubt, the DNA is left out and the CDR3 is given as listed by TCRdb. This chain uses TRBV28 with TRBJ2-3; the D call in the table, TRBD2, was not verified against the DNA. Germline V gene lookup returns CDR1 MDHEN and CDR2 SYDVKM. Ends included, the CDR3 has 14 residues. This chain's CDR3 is CASSLFYPPVTIIR.

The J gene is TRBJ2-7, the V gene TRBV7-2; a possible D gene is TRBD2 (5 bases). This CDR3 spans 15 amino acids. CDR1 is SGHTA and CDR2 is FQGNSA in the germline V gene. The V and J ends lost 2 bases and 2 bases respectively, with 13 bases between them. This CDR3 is CASSLIEGPTYEQYF. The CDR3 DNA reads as TGTGCCAGCAGCTTAATCGAGGGTCCCACCTACGAGCAGTACTTC.